This entry lists 19 T cell receptor delta chains sequenced from one sample in a study of γδ T cells in repeated Plasmodium falciparum infection. Bulk repertoires came from Vgamma9/Vdelta2+ or Vdelta2-negative gammadelta T cells flow-sorted from PBMC. TCRdb processed the multiplex PCR reads again with the CATT caller. The repertoire has roughly 90,000 delta-chain clones, over 1.1% of them found once; the top ten carry around 8.5%. Sequenced sample: gamma-delta T cells from blood. These receptors were collected from a pool of human donors (malaria-infected and uninfected, not separated).

This clone was recorded at least ten times. A far larger clone is one nucleotide away, so this likely arose from a read error. Other DNA sequences in this sample translate to the same CDR3. The chain is built from TRDV3 and TRDJ1; D remains ambiguous. The CDR3 sequence is 18 residues long. Deletions cut 1 base from V and 3 bases from J, with 27 bases between. Germline assignment: CDR1 TVYSNPD and CDR2 GDNSRS (reference sequence). The CDR3 DNA is TGTGCCTTTATGGATTCGAGGAGTGCCGAGCGCAGGGCCGATAAACTCATCTTT. It translates to CAFMDSRSAERRADKLIF.

This clone showed up just a few times. This likely reflects a read error, since a far larger clone is one base away. Other DNA sequences in the same sample also yield this CDR3. The gene calls are TRDV2 and TRDJ1, with D possibly TRDD3 on 6 matching bases. The V gene's germline CDR1 is GEAIGNYY and CDR2 EKD. This CDR3 has 16 residues. The germline V and J ends were trimmed by 3 bases and 10 bases, with 26 bases remaining between them. CDR3 sequence (DNA): TGTGCCTGTGACGACATGTCCCCTGGACGGGATAGGGGACTCATCTTT. This translates into CACDDMSPGRDRGLIF.

The table lists this clone with many counts. This chain joins TRDV1 and TRDJ1, with 12 bases aligning to TRDD3. Germline CDR1 TSWWSYY, CDR2 QGS. This CDR3 is 22 amino acids long. V trimming: 3 bases; J trimming: 10 bases; junction bases outside the gene matches: 30. The CDR3 DNA follows: TGTGCTCTTGGGGACAGGGCCTTCCTGGGCCCTTACTGGGGGATACCGCGGGGAGGACTCATCTTT. Residues: CALGDRAFLGPYWGIPRGGLIF.

This clone has ten or more counts. This likely reflects a read error, since a far larger clone is one base away. Distinct nucleotide sequences in the sample also encode this CDR3. The genes are TRDV2 and TRDJ2; 8 nucleotides align to TRDD3. Per the germline V gene, CDR1 is GEAIGNYY and CDR2 is EKD. The CDR3 length is 15 residues. V was clipped by 0 bases and J by 3 bases; unmatched bases: 2. The CDR3: CACDTVGDLTAQLFF. The CDR3 nucleotides are TGTGCCTGTGACACCGTGGGGGATCTGACAGCACAACTCTTCTTT.

This clone was seen a handful of times. It differs at one base from a far larger clone, so likely a read error. The sample holds other DNA sequences that translate to the same CDR3. This chain joins TRDV1 and TRDJ1, with D perhaps TRDD3 (6 bases). TCRdb lists no J gene, so it was determined here by aligning the DNA to germline. V was clipped by 2 bases and J by 4 bases, with 32 bases between them. CDR1 and CDR2 from the germline V gene are TSWWSYY and QGS. This CDR3 spans 21 amino acids. The CDR3, as DNA: TGTGCTCTTGGGGAATCCTTGACCTACATGGGGGCCCGTTTTCTAGTCGATAAACTCATCTTT. Translating gives CALGESLTYMGARFLVDKLIF.

This clone was found many times. A read error is the likely source, as a far larger clone sits one nucleotide away. Other DNA sequences in the same sample also yield this CDR3. The chain combines TRDV2 with TRDJ1, with D unclear. Looked up from germline, CDR1 is GEAIGNYY and CDR2 is EKD. CDR3 length: 16 residues. Between the trimmed V and J ends, which lost 0 bases and 0 bases, there was a span of 13 bases. The chain's CDR3 is CACDTVGASYTDKLIF. The CDR3 DNA follows: TGTGCCTGTGACACCGTAGGGGCCTCGTACACCGATAAACTCATCTTT.

Of note for this clone: This DNA's translation and the protein TCRdb lists, from a much larger clone, do not match at residue 15, likely due to a read error; the protein shown is translated from the DNA. This CDR3 reads CACDTLARGDNTDKPIF. CDR3 nucleotide sequence: TGTGCCTGTGACACCCTAGCCCGGGGGGATAACACCGATAAACCCATCTTT. The V gene call is TRDV2, and the J gene call is absent; TRDD3 was called by the table and not checked on the DNA. The germline V gene has CDR1 GEAIGNYY and CDR2 EKD. This CDR3 contains 17 residues.

In this sample, this clone turned up many times. The rearrangement uses TRDV1 and TRDJ2; D not resolved. Matching the DNA to germline supplied the J gene, which TCRdb does not give. V was shortened by 1 base and J by 1 base, with 7 bases between the two germline ends. CDR1 and CDR2 from the germline V gene are TSWWSYY and QGS. The CDR3 consists of 15 residues. CDR3 residues: CALGEPPLLTAQLFF. The CDR3 DNA follows: TGTGCTCTTGGGGAACCCCCCCTTTTGACAGCACAACTCTTCTTT.

A remark on this clone: TCRdb's entry gives the protein of a much larger clone, which mismatches this DNA's translation at residue 2, likely from a read error; the protein reported here is translated from the DNA. This sequence joins TRDV2 and TRDJ3; 10 nucleotides match TRDD3. Matching the DNA to germline supplied the J gene, which TCRdb does not give. Germline V CDR1 and CDR2: GEAIGNYY, EKD. CDR3 length equals 19 residues. In nucleotides, the CDR3 is TGTTCCTGTGACACTGGGGGATTCGGGAGCTCCTGGGACACCCGACAGATGTTTTTC. Its protein product is CSCDTGGFGSSWDTRQMFF.

Details on this clone: With a far larger clone one base away, a read error is the likely cause. Other DNA sequences from this sample encode an identical CDR3 as well. This rearrangement joins TRDV1 to TRDJ1; 9 nucleotides align to TRDD3. Because TCRdb records no J gene, it was assigned here through a match of the DNA to germline. The germline V gene encodes CDR1 TSWWSYY and CDR2 QGS. V shed 3 bases, J shed 0 bases, and the junction held 26 bases outside the gene matches. This CDR3 contains 23 residues. DNA of the CDR3: TGTGCTCTTGGGGAGTTACCCCTACGACCGTTACTGGGGGACCGACCGTACACCGATAAACTCATCTTT. Translation: CALGELPLRPLLGDRPYTDKLIF.

Only a few counts were recorded for this clone. The amino acid sequence in TCRdb belongs to a much larger clone and departs from this DNA's translation at residue 12, likely a sequencing read error; the sequence shown is translated from the DNA. The chain employs TRDV2 and TRDJ1; no clear D gene. CDR1 GEAIGNYY and CDR2 EKD come from the germline V gene. V lost 0 bases and J 0 bases, leaving 28 bases between the germline ends. The CDR3 is made up of 21 amino acids. CDR3 loop: CACDTVSGATTVGRYTDKLIF. The DNA of the CDR3 is TGTGCCTGTGACACCGTTAGCGGGGCTACTACTGTGGGTCGGTACACCGATAAACTCATCTTT.

A note on this clone: TCRdb assigns this DNA the protein of a much larger clone, which departs from its translation at residue 13; this likely reflects a read error, and the protein shown comes from translating the DNA. This chain uses TRDV1 with TRDJ1; 9 bases fit TRDD3. TCRdb offers no J gene call, so here the DNA was matched to germline to obtain one. V was clipped by 2 bases and J by 0 bases; unmatched bases: 19. Germline CDR1 is TSWWSYY and CDR2 is QGS. The CDR3 has 21 residues. The CDR3 loop is CALGENEGPLGEALYTDKLIF. The DNA for the CDR3 is TGTGCTCTTGGGGAAAACGAGGGCCCACTGGGGGAAGCCCTCTACACCGATAAACTCATCTTT.

This clone showed up just a few times. This sequence is one base from a far larger clone and is likely a read error. Other DNA sequences within the sample encode an identical CDR3. The V and J genes are TRDV1 and TRDJ1, with 7 positions matching TRDD3. The J gene, missing from TCRdb, was assigned here through DNA to germline matching. Trimming removed 2 bases from V and 6 bases from J; junction bases left unmatched: 12. This CDR3 has 16 amino acids. The germline gives CDR1 TSWWSYY, CDR2 QGS. The CDR3: CALGEFPLGDIYKLIF. Here the CDR3 DNA reads TGTGCTCTTGGGGAATTCCCATTGGGGGACATATATAAACTCATCTTT.

As to this clone: The mismatch at residue 20 between this DNA's translation and the TCRdb protein of a much larger clone likely reflects a read error; the protein shown is translated from the DNA. The rearrangement joins TRDV2 to TRDJ3; the match to TRDD3 covers 11 bases. Germline matching of the DNA provided the J gene here, since TCRdb leaves it blank. The CDR3 is 23 amino acids. Germline CDR1 GEAIGNYY, CDR2 EKD. CDR3 in DNA: TGTGCCTGTGACACCGTGGACCTGGGGGATACTTTTGTGGGCTCCTGGGACACCCGACGGATGTTTTTC. It encodes CACDTVDLGDTFVGSWDTRRMFF.

This clone was seen a few times. The translation of this DNA and the TCRdb protein of a much larger clone differ at residue 10, probably owing to a read error; the protein shown here is translated from the DNA. The gene calls are TRDV1 and TRDJ1; D may be TRDD3 (5 bases). The J gene, absent from TCRdb, was called here by matching the DNA to germline. The CDR3 consists of 16 residues. The germline V and J ends were trimmed by 1 base and 3 bases, with 15 bases remaining between them. The germline V gene has CDR1 TSWWSYY and CDR2 QGS. DNA for the CDR3: TGTGCTCTTGGGGAACGGGGGTCCTGCCATTCCGATAAACTCATCTTT. As protein: CALGERGSCHSDKLIF.

A remark on this clone: The protein recorded in TCRdb matches a much larger clone and deviates from this DNA's translation at residue 10, suggesting a read error; the protein here is obtained by translating the DNA. The rearrangement uses TRDV2 and TRDJ1; TRDD3 matches at 8 bases. Germline values: CDR1 GEAIGNYY, CDR2 EKD. CDR3 length: 18 residues. Trimming took 0 bases from V and 3 from J; bases not matched to a gene: 14. CDR3 residues: CACDTGKLLRDTPDKLIF. CDR3 coding DNA: TGTGCCTGTGACACCGGGAAGTTACTGAGGGATACGCCCGATAAACTCATCTTT.

This clone appeared a few times. For this DNA, TCRdb reports the protein of a much larger clone, which diverges at residue 13, most likely from a read error; the protein presented here is translated directly from the DNA. This chain links TRDV2 with TRDJ1, with D uncertain. The J gene comes from matching the DNA to germline here; TCRdb lacks it. CDR3 length: 16 residues. CDR1 and CDR2 (germline): GEAIGNYY, EKD. The CDR3 nucleotides read TGTGCCTGTGACACCGAGGAAGAAGAGGGCACCGATAGACTCATCTTT. This translates into CACDTEEEEGTDRLIF.

This clone came up many times. The protein TCRdb lists belongs to a much larger clone and differs from this DNA's translation at residue 9, which points to a read error; the protein shown is made from the DNA. The chain carries TRDV3 and TRDJ1; possibly TRDD3 for D (5 bases). The V gene's germline CDR1 is TVYSNPD and CDR2 GDNSRS (reference sequence). V lost 3 bases, J lost 7 bases, and 30 bases lay in between. The CDR3 has 17 amino acids. The CDR3 DNA reads TGTGCCTTCCGTGGGGCTTGGGTCTCATGGGAGGCCGGTAAACTCATCTTT. Residues: CAFRGAWVSWEAGKLIF.

This clone was detected a few times. TCRdb attributes to this sequence the protein of a much larger clone, which differs from the DNA translation at residue 4; a read error is likely, and the protein displayed is translated from the DNA. The chain links TRDV2 to TRDJ3; 8 nucleotides agree with TRDD3. TCRdb records no J gene; here it was assigned by comparing the DNA to germline. Germline-derived CDR1 and CDR2 are GEAIGNYY and EKD. V lost 5 bases, J lost 0 bases, and 11 bases stayed unmatched. CDR3 size: 19 residues. CDR3: CACGSSTGGPSWDTRQMFF. The CDR3 nucleotides are TGTGCCTGTGGCTCCAGTACTGGGGGGCCCTCCTGGGACACCCGACAGATGTTTTTC.